The 17 T cell receptor beta chains given below trace back to one sample, sequenced in a study of blood T cells in healthy people across ages. Primers used in a second PCR of about 6 to 11 cycles were a sample-barcoded 5' primer and a J-beta primer mix. TCRdb called the 5' RACE reads again in MiXCR, with one record for every CDR3 protein. The table includes around 940,000 distinct CDR3 sequences, roughly 51% detected once. Sequenced input: blood. The receptors shown here come from a woman aged 55 to 70 in good health.

This clonotype was seen a few times. The chain has TRBV7-7 and TRBJ2-1, with D perhaps TRBD1 or TRBD2 (6 bases each). The CDR3 spans 15 residues. Germline-derived CDR1 and CDR2 are SSHAT and FNYEAQ (reference sequence). Trimming shortened V by 3 bases and J by 7 bases, and 16 bases separated the two germline ends. In DNA, the CDR3 is TGTGCCAGCAGCTTTGGCAGGGGAGGACGGAATGAGCAGTTCTTC. Its protein product is CASSFGRGGRNEQFF.

The gene calls are TRBV11-2 and TRBJ1-1; unclear D gene. The CDR3 consists of 13 residues. V lost 3 bases, J lost 5 bases, and 10 bases lay in between. Germline CDR1 reads SGHAT; CDR2 reads FQNNGV. As DNA, the CDR3 is TGTGCCAGCAGCTTGCAGTATCAAACTGAAGCTTTCTTT. It translates to CASSLQYQTEAFF.

The rearrangement uses TRBV12-3 or TRBV12-4 and TRBJ1-4, with a possible D match to TRBD1 (6 bases). Between the trimmed V and J ends, which lost 3 bases and 6 bases, there was a span of 11 bases. The CDR3 is 14 amino acids. The CDR3 DNA is TGTGCCAGCAGTTTGGGGGGCCTCGATGAAAAACTGTTTTTT. It translates to CASSLGGLDEKLFF.

This clonotype was detected only once. The V call is TRBV20-1, the J call TRBJ1-6, with 9 nucleotides matching TRBD1. The CDR3 covers 15 residues. The ends lost 1 base at V and 9 bases at J; junction bases unmatched: 7. Germline V gene data show CDR1 as DFQATT and CDR2 as SNEGSKA (reference sequence). CDR3 sequence reads: CSARGGQGSRSPLHF. Here the CDR3 DNA reads TGCAGTGCTAGAGGGGGACAGGGATCTCGTTCACCCCTCCACTTT.

This clonotype was seen a handful of times. The rearrangement links TRBV12-3 or TRBV12-4 to TRBJ2-7; no definite D call. The V end was cut by 1 base, the J end by 1 base, with 11 bases between. The CDR3 covers 15 residues. Here the CDR3 DNA reads TGTGCCAGCAGTTTAGGGTCTCCTGTTTCCTACGAGCAGTACTTC. It encodes CASSLGSPVSYEQYF.

In this sample, this clonotype turned up a few times. The gene calls are TRBV27 and TRBJ1-2; D is uncertain. The CDR3 is made up of 14 amino acids. Germline V lookup: CDR1 MNHEY, CDR2 SMNVEV (reference sequence). V shed 3 bases and J shed 4 bases, with 12 bases lying between them. CDR3 protein: CASSFSSWSYGYTF. In nucleotides, the CDR3 is TGTGCCAGCAGTTTTTCCAGTTGGAGCTATGGCTACACCTTC.

The gene calls are TRBV7-2 and TRBJ2-1, with TRBD2 as a possible D gene (6 bases). The ends were cut back, 6 bases at V and 7 bases at J, with 10 bases in the middle. Germline assignment: CDR1 SGHTA and CDR2 FQGNSA. The CDR3 is 12 residues long. CDR3 bases: TGTGCCAGCAGACTTAGCGGAAATGAGCAGTTCTTC. Its protein is CASRLSGNEQFF.

The chain carries TRBV7-2 and TRBJ2-2; D may be TRBD1 or TRBD2 (6 bases each). From germline, CDR1 is SGHTA and CDR2 FQGNSA. V gave up 5 bases and J gave up 4 bases, with 20 bases separating them. This CDR3 has 17 amino acids. CDR3 in DNA: TGTGCCAGCAGCCTAAGCCTCGGGGGCGTCGTCACCGGGGAGCTGTTTTTT. Its translation is CASSLSLGGVVTGELFF.

This clonotype was observed a handful of times. The chain combines TRBV18 with TRBJ2-5, with D perhaps matching TRBD1 or TRBD2 (5 bases each). Germline V gene sequence: CDR1 KGHSH, CDR2 LQKENI. The CDR3 sequence is 15 residues long. Trimming cost V 5 bases and J 2 bases, with 15 bases left between them. The CDR3 bases are TGTGCCAGCTCATCCATCCCGGGACGACAAGAGACCCAGTACTTC. This encodes CASSSIPGRQETQYF.

J is TRBJ2-1 and V is TRBV7-9; D gene ambiguous. The CDR3 runs to 12 residues. V gave up 4 bases and J gave up 9 bases, with 10 bases separating them. Germline loops: CDR1 SEHNR, CDR2 FQNEAQ (reference sequence). The chain's CDR3 is CASSSLVCEQFF. CDR3 DNA: TGTGCCAGCAGCTCCCTGGTGTGTGAGCAGTTCTTC.

J is TRBJ2-1 and V is TRBV6-2 or TRBV6-3; tentatively, D is TRBD2 (6 bases). Looked up from germline, CDR1 is MNHEY and CDR2 is SVGEGT. V was cut by 6 bases and J by 7 bases, with 16 bases left in between. The CDR3 has 14 amino acids. The chain's CDR3 is CASRPGVETNEQFF. The CDR3 nucleotides read TGTGCCAGCAGGCCGGGGGTAGAGACAAATGAGCAGTTCTTC.

This rearrangement joins TRBV6-5 to TRBJ2-4, with 7 positions matching TRBD1. The J call may be wrong; the DNA end is better matched by TRBJ2-7. Germline V gene lookup returns CDR1 MNHEY and CDR2 SVGAGI. The CDR3 covers 16 residues. DNA of the CDR3: TGTGCCAGCAGTTACCCCCTGACAGGGAACGTGGACGAGCAGTACTTC. This encodes CASSYPLTGNVDEQYF.

The V gene is TRBV28, the J gene TRBJ2-1; 8 positions match TRBD1. The J call is doubtful: the DNA matches TRBJ2-7 better. Germline-derived CDR1 and CDR2 are MDHEN and SYDVKM. CDR3 length: 15 residues. CDR3 sequence (DNA): TGTGCCAGCAGTTTACACGCGGGACAGGTGGGCGAGCAGTACTTC. Its translation is CASSLHAGQVGEQYF.

V usage is TRBV20-1 and J usage is TRBJ1-2, with TRBD1 matching 7 bases. This CDR3 spans 17 amino acids. Losses at the gene ends were 1 base for V and 0 bases for J; bases not matched to a gene: 11. CDR1 is DFQATT and CDR2 is SNEGSKA in the germline V gene (reference sequence). The DNA for the CDR3 is TGCAGTGCTAGAGCCGGGCTTGGGGGGACAGCTAACTATGGCTACACCTTC. Its translation is CSARAGLGGTANYGYTF.

This chain joins TRBV12-3 or TRBV12-4 and TRBJ2-1, with D tentatively TRBD1 (5 bases). This CDR3 is built from 13 residues. V lost 2 bases, J lost 5 bases, and 7 bases lay in between. As DNA, the CDR3 is TGTGCCAGCAGTTTAAGGGGCAACAATGAGCAGTTCTTC. Protein product: CASSLRGNNEQFF.

This clonotype occurred a few times. The gene calls are TRBV28 and TRBJ2-1; the match to TRBD2 covers 8 bases. This CDR3 spans 18 amino acids. With 3 bases clipped from V and 3 bases from J, the junction kept 13 bases outside the gene matches. CDR1 is MDHEN and CDR2 is SYDVKM in the germline V gene. The CDR3 loop is CASSLPSRPSGSYNEQFF. CDR3 sequence (DNA): TGTGCCAGCAGTTTGCCCAGCCGACCCAGCGGGAGCTACAATGAGCAGTTCTTC.

This clonotype appeared a few times. The chain is built from TRBV25-1 and TRBJ1-2, with unresolved D. Trimming took 6 bases from V and 2 from J, leaving 16 bases between them. Germline V gene data show CDR1 as MGHDK and CDR2 as SYGVNS. This CDR3 contains 15 residues. In DNA form, the CDR3 reads TGTGCCAGCAGCCCCCCCTGGAGATTCAACTATGGCTACACCTTC. As protein: CASSPPWRFNYGYTF.